The 13 T cell receptor beta chains in this list originate from one sample, sequenced in a study of monozygotic twins with inflammatory bowel disease. TCRdb reprocessed the 5' RACE reads and stores each CDR3 protein as one record, lacking DNA. Its table records 95,000 to 110,000 distinct CDR3 sequences. Sequenced material: blood. These receptor sequences come from a human donor with ulcerative colitis or Crohn's disease, or a healthy co-twin of an affected twin (not recorded which).

The chain combines TRBV20-1 with TRBJ2-1. The CDR3 runs to 13 residues. CDR1 is DFQATT and CDR2 is SNEGSKA in the germline V gene (reference sequence). CDR3 loop: CSARDRYSYKQFF.

The rearrangement joins TRBV7-3 to TRBJ2-3; TCRdb designates TRBD1, a call that cannot be tested without DNA. Germline V gene data show CDR1 as SGHTA and CDR2 as FQGTGA. CDR3 length: 14 amino acids. CDR3 loop: CASSLTGAGDTQYF. Variable domain in full (rest from reference TRBV7-3 and TRBJ2-3): GAGVSQTPSNKVTEKGKYVELRCDPISGHTALYWYRQSLGQGPEFLIYFQGTGAADDSGLPNDRFFAVRPEGSVSTLKIQRTERGDSAVYLCASSLTGAGDTQYFGPGTRLTVL.

The chain is built from TRBV6-5 and TRBJ2-7; TCRdb proposes TRBD2, but this gene call is untestable without DNA. CDR3 length equals 17 residues. Germline V CDR1 and CDR2: MNHEY, SVGAGI. The CDR3 is CASSYSSLTSGAYEQYF.

V gene TRBV5-1 combines with J gene TRBJ2-3; the TRBD2 assignment by TCRdb is unverifiable without DNA. Germline CDR1 SGHRS, CDR2 YFSETQ. The CDR3 runs to 16 residues. CDR3 protein: CASSFSGGAPFGTQYF.

J is TRBJ1-1 and V is TRBV7-2; no DNA is available, so the TRBD1 call from TCRdb remains unchecked. Germline V gene data show CDR1 as SGHTA and CDR2 as FQGNSA. The CDR3 is made up of 16 amino acids. The CDR3 reads CASSFWTGAMNTEAFF.

The chain has TRBV28 and TRBJ1-1; TCRdb's D call of TRBD1 is untestable without DNA. Germline V lookup: CDR1 MDHEN, CDR2 SYDVKM. This CDR3 is built from 14 residues. The CDR3 reads CASTPSTASTEAFF.

The chain combines TRBV5-6 with TRBJ2-7. The CDR3 extends over 13 amino acids. Germline V gene data show CDR1 as SGHDT and CDR2 as YYEEEE. Here the CDR3 reads CASSLYSSYEQYF.

The V call is TRBV19, the J call TRBJ1-4; absent DNA, TCRdb's TRBD1 call cannot be checked. This CDR3 has 14 amino acids. Looked up from germline, CDR1 is LNHDA and CDR2 is SQIVND (reference sequence). Here the CDR3 reads CASSSRMGNEKLFF.

The CDR3: CASSTKGGTDTQYF. This chain joins TRBV11-3 and TRBJ2-3; the TCRdb D gene call, TRBD1, has no DNA to confirm it. In germline, CDR1 is SGHNT, CDR2 YENEEA. The CDR3 sequence is 14 residues long.

This chain joins TRBV7-9 and TRBJ2-7; the TRBD1 assignment by TCRdb is unverifiable without DNA. Germline lookup yields CDR1 SEHNR and CDR2 FQNEAQ (reference sequence). This CDR3 has 14 residues. The CDR3 spells CASAGTSDSYEQYF.

The chain joins TRBV27 to TRBJ2-1; TCRdb names TRBD2, which stays unverified in the absence of DNA. CDR1 MNHEY and CDR2 SMNVEV come from the germline V gene (reference sequence). The CDR3 spans 17 residues. Here the CDR3 reads CASSLGSGASVYNEQFF.

The rearrangement uses TRBV19 and TRBJ2-2; TCRdb calls TRBD2, which cannot be checked without DNA. This CDR3 has 13 amino acids. The germline CDR1 and CDR2 sequences are LNHDA and SQIVND (reference sequence). CDR3 sequence: CASCPSITGELFF. The entire variable domain, with the rest obtained from reference TRBV19 and TRBJ2-2, is as follows: DGGITQSPKYLFRKEGQNVTLSCEQNLNHDAMYWYRQDPGQGLRLIYYSQIVNDFQKGDIAEGYSVSREKKESFPLTVTSAQKNPTAFYLCASCPSITGELFFGEGSRLTVL.

The chain carries TRBV5-1 and TRBJ1-2; with no DNA, the TCRdb D assignment of TRBD1 cannot be verified. CDR3 size: 15 residues. The germline CDR1 and CDR2 sequences are SGHRS and YFSETQ. The CDR3 protein is CASSIGRPANYGYTF.